This T cell receptor (beta chain) was sequenced for a study of Graves' ophthalmopathy and Graves' hyperthyroidism. Amplified material comprised TCR beta CDR3 regions derived from RNA transcripts. An opening RT-PCR round employed HTBI primers and preceded a second-round multiplex PCR. TCRdb used MiXCR to reprocess the multiplex PCR reads, holding one entry per CDR3 protein. The repertoire has about 620,000 distinct CDR3 sequences, about a fifth of them found once; the top ten carry approximately 6.5%. As for this clonotype: The antigen is unknown.

Study conclusions and caveats: Both an approximately 70% sensitivity and an approximately 72% specificity characterized the model's predictions of ophthalmopathy progression.

Germline V gives CDR1 MNHEY, CDR2 SMNVEV (reference sequence). V shed 6 bases and J shed 5 bases, with 13 bases lying between them. The length of the CDR3 is 13 residues. The sequencing sample was made of peripheral blood. J is TRBJ2-5 and V is TRBV27; tentatively, D is TRBD2 (5 bases). The TCR was taken from a woman between 18 and 29 years old with stable Graves' hyperthyroidism. Some clones in this sample may be carry-over from other donors' samples. The CDR3 DNA sequence: TGTGCCAGCAGGTTACTAGGGAGTGAGACCCAGTACTTC. Encoded protein: CASRLLGSETQYF.